The TCR beta chain under discussion was sequenced for a study of somatic mutations in cytotoxic T cells in rheumatoid arthritis. Concerning this clone itself: Its target is not known.

The CDR3 is 14 amino acids. The germline CDR1 and CDR2 sequences are PRHDT and FYEKMQ (reference sequence). The trim removed 0 bases at V and 4 bases at J, leaving 3 bases unmatched. Produced via immunoSEQ multiplex PCR; TCRdb's table is partial and in-frame only. The data hold around 4,000 clones, with around 80% observed a single time. Study observations and caveats: Nobody had found out which antigens the expanded CD8+ clones targeted.

This clonotype was obtained from a woman in her fifties or sixties with rheumatoid arthritis. Sequencing input: CD8+ T cells sorted from blood. This chain connects TRBV13 to TRBJ2-7, with 7 positions matching TRBD1. The chain's CDR3 is CASSLGTGFYEQYF. The CDR3, as DNA: TGTGCCAGCAGCTTAGGGACAGGGTTTTACGAGCAGTACTTC. Complete variable domain (other parts from reference TRBV13 and TRBJ2-7): AAGVIQSPRHLIKEKRETATLKCYPIPRHDTVYWYQQGPGQDPQFLISFYEKMQSDKGSIPDRFSAQQFSDYHSELNMSSLELGDSALYFCASSLGTGFYEQYFGPGTRLTVT.